A single sample is the source of the 23 T cell receptor beta chains below, sequenced in a study of T-cell memory formation after mild COVID-19. TCRdb ran MiXCR on the 5' RACE reads and lists one entry per CDR3 protein. The table lists about 430,000 distinct CDR3 sequences, less than 25% of them singletons. Sample: PBMCs or a T cell subset sorted from them (not recorded which). These TCRs come from an adult woman who had mild COVID-19 (a few samples of this study predate the infection). Cell type and time point are not known.

This clonotype was picked up a small number of times. The V call is TRBV20-1, the J call TRBJ2-5; D is possibly TRBD1 (5 bases). Trimming removed 5 bases from V and 2 bases from J, with 12 bases in between. The CDR3 sequence is 13 residues long. Germline values: CDR1 DFQATT, CDR2 SNEGSKA (reference sequence). The CDR3 loop reads CSACDSVQETQYF. CDR3 coding DNA: TGCAGTGCTTGTGACAGCGTTCAAGAGACCCAGTACTTC.

This clonotype was detected a few times. The V gene is TRBV4-3, the J gene TRBJ2-1, with 13 bases that match TRBD2. Germline lookup yields CDR1 LGHNA and CDR2 YSLEER. V lost 4 bases to trimming and J lost 1 base; unmatched junction nucleotides: 13. This CDR3 comprises 20 residues. DNA for the CDR3: TGCGCCAGCAGCCTAGAAGTGACTAGCGGGAGGTCTGCTTCCTACAATGAGCAGTTCTTC. Its protein product is CASSLEVTSGRSASYNEQFF.

The chain uses TRBV6-2 or TRBV6-3 and TRBJ2-1; TRBD2 matches at 8 bases. Germline CDR1 is MNHEY and CDR2 is SVGEGT. The CDR3 loop spans 13 amino acids. With V trimmed by 8 bases and J by 9 bases, 9 bases remained unmatched. This CDR3 reads CASGTSWTGEQFF. CDR3 bases: TGTGCCAGCGGGACTAGTTGGACTGGTGAGCAGTTCTTC.

This chain uses TRBV7-3 with TRBJ1-2; tentatively, D is TRBD1 (6 bases). Trimming stripped 0 bases from V and 7 bases from J, with 15 bases between. Germline CDR1 is SGHTA and CDR2 is FQGTGA. The CDR3 has 15 amino acids. This CDR3 is CASSLTPTGEGGYTF. The DNA of the CDR3 is TGTGCCAGCAGCTTAACCCCGACAGGAGAGGGTGGCTACACCTTC.

V is TRBV20-1 and J is TRBJ2-7; 10 bases map to TRBD1. The CDR3 contains 15 residues. V trimming: 0 bases; J trimming: 7 bases; junction bases outside the gene matches: 9. Germline V gene lookup returns CDR1 DFQATT and CDR2 SNEGSKA (reference sequence). The CDR3 DNA follows: TGCAGTGCTAGAGATGCACGGACAGGGGGGGCGGAGCAGTACTTC. This sequence encodes CSARDARTGGAEQYF.

The table lists this clonotype with a few counts. V usage is TRBV3-1 and J usage is TRBJ2-1, with 9 bases lining up with TRBD2. V lost 0 bases to trimming and J lost 5 bases; unmatched junction nucleotides: 5. Germline V gene data show CDR1 as LGHDT and CDR2 as YNNKEL (reference sequence). The CDR3 sequence is 16 residues long. The CDR3 is CASSQDVAGANNEQFF. The CDR3 region has the DNA TGTGCCAGCAGCCAAGATGTAGCGGGAGCGAACAATGAGCAGTTCTTC.

The CDR3 nucleotides read TGTGCCAGTGGGGACTTCCTTTGGGATGAGCAGTTCTTC. As protein: CASGDFLWDEQFF. The chain carries TRBV19 and TRBJ2-1; possible D gene TRBD2, 6 bases. CDR1 LNHDA and CDR2 SQIVND come from the germline V gene (reference sequence). V lost 8 bases and J 8 bases, leaving 16 bases between the germline ends. The CDR3 contains 13 residues.

This clonotype was found a few times. The V call is TRBV4-2, the J call TRBJ2-1, with 9 bases lining up with TRBD2. V lost 3 bases to trimming and J lost 7 bases; unmatched junction nucleotides: 7. The CDR3 totals 15 residues. From germline, CDR1 is LGHNA and CDR2 YNFKEQ. Written as DNA, the CDR3 is TGTGCCAGCAGCCATGAACCGGGACTAGCAAATGAGCAGTTCTTC. Amino acids: CASSHEPGLANEQFF.

The chain links TRBV2 to TRBJ2-7; D perhaps matches TRBD2 (6 bases). From germline, CDR1 is SNHLY and CDR2 FYNNEI. The CDR3 is 14 amino acids. Trimming left V 6 bases short and J 4 bases short, with 16 bases between. CDR3 DNA: TGTGCCAGCAGCTACCCGGGACTCGATTACGAGCAGTACTTC. It encodes CASSYPGLDYEQYF.

J is TRBJ1-2 and V is TRBV2; TRBD1 might be the D (6 bases). CDR3 length: 14 residues. V was cut by 4 bases and J by 7 bases, with 16 bases left in between. Germline-derived CDR1 and CDR2 are SNHLY and FYNNEI. The CDR3 sequence: CASSAAQGSFGYTF. CDR3 bases: TGTGCCAGCAGTGCGGCCCAGGGGAGTTTTGGCTACACCTTC. The complete variable domain, with remaining parts taken from reference TRBV2 and TRBJ1-2, reads EPEVTQTPSHQVTQMGQEVILRCVPISNHLYFYWYRQILGQKVEFLVSFYNNEISEKSEIFDDQFSVERPDGSNFTLKIRSTKLEDSAMYFCASSAAQGSFGYTFGSGTRLTVV.

V is TRBV6-2 or TRBV6-3 and J is TRBJ2-1, with 8 bases matching TRBD2. The V gene end was trimmed by 5 bases and the J gene end by 3 bases; junction bases not matched to a gene: 9. The CDR3 has 16 amino acids. In germline, CDR1 is MNHEY, CDR2 SVGEGT. CDR3 DNA sequence: TGTGCCAGCAGTCTCCTCAGCGGGAGAGTCTACAATGAGCAGTTCTTC. Protein: CASSLLSGRVYNEQFF.

The table lists this clonotype with a few counts. The V gene is TRBV6-5, the J gene TRBJ2-3; D remains ambiguous. CDR3 length: 15 residues. Germline V gene lookup returns CDR1 MNHEY and CDR2 SVGAGI. With 0 bases removed from V and 6 bases from J, the gap between germline ends came to 13 bases. This CDR3 is CASSYSSFNGDTQYF. CDR3 bases: TGTGCCAGCAGTTACTCGTCTTTCAACGGGGATACGCAGTATTTT.

The chain carries TRBV11-2 and TRBJ2-7; D is perhaps TRBD1 or TRBD2 (5 bases each). This CDR3 has 15 residues. Germline V gene lookup returns CDR1 SGHAT and CDR2 FQNNGV. Trimming pared 5 bases from V and 2 bases from J, leaving 16 bases between. The CDR3 region is CASSPRDGSTYEQYF. CDR3 sequence (DNA): TGTGCCAGCAGCCCCCGGGACGGATCCACCTACGAGCAGTACTTC.

The gene calls are TRBV7-6 and TRBJ2-2, with TRBD2 matching 9 bases. CDR3 length: 16 residues. The V gene end was trimmed by 0 bases and the J gene end by 3 bases; junction bases not matched to a gene: 2. Looked up from germline, CDR1 is SGHVS and CDR2 is FNYEAQ. The CDR3 loop reads CASSLARGGHTGELFF. The CDR3 nucleotides read TGTGCCAGCAGCTTAGCGCGGGGGGGCCACACCGGGGAGCTGTTTTTT.

V usage is TRBV13 and J usage is TRBJ2-7; TRBD1 is a possible D gene (6 bases). CDR3 size: 14 residues. Germline CDR1 is PRHDT and CDR2 is FYEKMQ (reference sequence). V was pared by 3 bases and J by 6 bases, with 15 bases between. CDR3 sequence: CASSFARGVGEQYF. DNA for the CDR3: TGTGCCAGCAGCTTCGCCAGGGGCGTTGGCGAGCAGTACTTC. The full variable domain, in which reference TRBV13 and TRBJ2-7 provide the parts outside the CDR3, is AAGVIQSPRHLIKEKRETATLKCYPIPRHDTVYWYQQGPGQDPQFLISFYEKMQSDKGSIPDRFSAQQFSDYHSELNMSSLELGDSALYFCASSFARGVGEQYFGPGTRLTVT.

V gene TRBV12-3 or TRBV12-4 combines with J gene TRBJ1-1; D remains ambiguous. The CDR3 totals 11 residues. V gave up 4 bases and J gave up 8 bases, with 8 bases separating them. DNA for the CDR3: TGTGCCAGCAGTTCCGCCTCGGAAGCTTTCTTT. Amino acids: CASSSASEAFF.

In its sample, this clonotype was seen once. The genes are TRBV7-9 and TRBJ1-1; TRBD1 might be the D (5 bases). CDR1 SEHNR and CDR2 FQNEAQ come from the germline V gene (reference sequence). This CDR3 region has 15 residues. Trimming removed 0 bases from V and 6 bases from J, with 14 bases in between. The CDR3 bases are TGTGCCAGCAGCTTAGCCTCGGGGGAGGTCGCTGAAGCTTTCTTT. Encoded protein: CASSLASGEVAEAFF.

This clonotype was counted a few times. The chain couples TRBV5-1 to TRBJ2-1, with 9 bases that match TRBD2. After removal of 0 bases from V and 5 bases from J, the junction contained 6 bases not matched to a gene. The CDR3 runs to 16 residues. From germline, CDR1 is SGHRS and CDR2 YFSETQ. CDR3 DNA sequence: TGCGCCAGCAGCTTGGCGGCGGGAGGGAACGACAATGAGCAGTTCTTC. Encoded protein: CASSLAAGGNDNEQFF.

This clonotype was found a few times. V is TRBV18 and J is TRBJ2-3; perhaps TRBD1 as D (5 bases). This CDR3 region has 15 residues. V lost 1 base, J lost 3 bases, and 11 bases lay in between. Germline assignment: CDR1 KGHSH and CDR2 LQKENI. The DNA of the CDR3 is TGTGCCAGCTCACCACGGCAGGGTCTGACAGATACGCAGTATTTT. Amino acids: CASSPRQGLTDTQYF. Full variable domain (outside the CDR3, taken from reference TRBV18 and TRBJ2-3): NAGVMQNPRHLVRRRGQEARLRCSPMKGHSHVYWYRQLPEEGLKFMVYLQKENIIDESGMPKERFSAEFPKEGPSILRIQQVVRGDSAAYFCASSPRQGLTDTQYFGPGTRLTVL.

The chain carries TRBV5-6 and TRBJ1-2; tentatively, D is TRBD1 (6 bases). CDR3 size: 13 residues. The germline V gene has CDR1 SGHDT and CDR2 YYEEEE. Trimming stripped 7 bases from V and 4 bases from J, with 14 bases between. The CDR3 spells CASGADSAYGYTF. In DNA form, the CDR3 reads TGTGCCAGCGGAGCGGACAGCGCCTATGGCTACACCTTC.

This clonotype was found many times. V gene TRBV4-1 combines with J gene TRBJ2-4, with 9 bases fitting TRBD2. The CDR3 length is 15 residues. The ends lost 3 bases at V and 7 bases at J; junction bases unmatched: 7. Germline lookup yields CDR1 MGHRA and CDR2 YSYEKL. In nucleotides, the CDR3 is TGCGCCAGCAGCCATTTGACTAGCGGCCACAACATTCAGTACTTC. Translated, it gives CASSHLTSGHNIQYF.

In this sample, this clonotype turned up a few times. The chain combines TRBV14 with TRBJ1-1; a weak D match, TRBD1 (5 bases). Germline-derived CDR1 and CDR2 are SGHDN and FVKESK. V lost 0 bases to trimming and J lost 9 bases, with 11 bases between them. There are 13 residues in the CDR3. CDR3 coding DNA: TGTGCCAGCAGCCAAGATAGGGGATTAAAAGCTTTCTTT. It is translated as CASSQDRGLKAFF.

This clonotype appeared a few times. CDR3 DNA: TGCGCCAGCACCCTTACAGGGAACTATGGCTACACCTTC. As protein: CASTLTGNYGYTF. The chain has TRBV5-1 and TRBJ1-2; TRBD1 is a possible D gene (6 bases). V was clipped by 6 bases and J by 2 bases, with 11 bases between them. Germline loops: CDR1 SGHRS, CDR2 YFSETQ. This CDR3 contains 13 residues.